These T cell receptor beta chains were read from a single sample in a study of beta chain features in type 1 diabetes. The table came from immunoSEQ multiplex PCR; TCRdb's copy has only in-frame clones and leaves some out. The sample lists 300,000 to 350,000 clones, 13% seen once, with about 0.015% in the top ten. The sequenced material came from naive CD4+ T cells from blood. The receptors shown here come from a woman aged 18-29 years with type 1 diabetes. Each CDR3 is given with its conserved first and last residue. D genes are given only for firm matches. Size is stated for part of the rows, as once, few or many counts, or as a class when the clone is expanded.

TRBV11-2,14,.,.,TRBJ2-1,CASSLLQGHNEQFF,TGTGCCAGCAGCTTACTACAGGGTCACAATGAGCAGTTCTTC
TRBV19,17,.,few,TRBJ1-5,CASRSTRGSWSNQPQHF,TGTGCCAGTAGATCTACCAGGGGATCCTGGAGCAATCAGCCCCAGCATTTT
TRBV7-6,16,.,few,TRBJ1-5,CASSLRGGAGNQPQHF,TGTGCCAGCAGCTTACGTGGCGGGGCTGGAAATCAGCCCCAGCATTTT
TRBV19,14,.,.,TRBJ1-5,CASSISGDNQPQHF,TGTGCCAGTAGTATCTCAGGGGACAATCAGCCCCAGCATTTT
TRBV28,17,TRBD2,few,TRBJ2-7,CASSPLLRLAESYEQYF,TGTGCCAGCAGTCCCCTACTCCGACTAGCGGAGTCCTACGAGCAGTACTTC
TRBV28,17,TRBD1,.,TRBJ1-5,CASSPHRDRHSNQPQHF,TGTGCCAGCAGTCCACACCGGGACAGACATAGCAATCAGCCCCAGCATTTT
TRBV20-1,11,.,few,TRBJ2-3,CSALLPDTQYF,TGCAGTGCTCTCCTCCCAGATACGCAGTATTTT
TRBV11-2,15,.,few,TRBJ1-5,CASSAHQGFNQPQHF,TGTGCCAGCAGCGCCCATCAGGGGTTCAATCAGCCCCAGCATTTT
TRBV7-2,18,TRBD2,.,TRBJ2-7,CASSLRVLAEVETYGQYF,TGTGCCAGCAGCTTAAGGGTACTAGCGGAGGTGGAGACCTACGGGCAGTACTTC
TRBV7-9,15,TRBD1,many,TRBJ2-1,CASSSQGARGNEQFF,TGTGCCAGCAGCTCACAGGGGGCTCGGGGCAATGAGCAGTTCTTC
TRBV6-5,15,TRBD1,.,TRBJ1-1,CASKTPGQGNTEAFF,TGTGCCAGCAAGACCCCGGGACAGGGGAACACTGAAGCTTTCTTT
TRBV10-3,14,TRBD1,.,TRBJ2-7,CAIRDGTGHYEQYF,TGTGCCATCAGGGACGGGACAGGCCACTACGAGCAGTACTTC
TRBV30,17,.,few,TRBJ2-4,CAWRRGVLTRGQNIQYF,TGTGCCTGGAGGAGGGGGGTCTTGACTAGGGGGCAAAACATTCAGTACTTC
TRBV21-1,14,.,many,TRBJ2-7,CASGRDRPTYEQYF,TGTGCCAGCGGTCGAGACAGGCCTACCTACGAGCAGTACTTC
TRBV5-4,19,TRBD1,.,TRBJ2-6,CASSLAGRGLVSGANVLTF,TGTGCCAGCAGCTTGGCCGGTAGGGGGCTGGTCTCTGGGGCCAACGTCCTGACTTTC
TRBV5-1,14,.,.,TRBJ2-5,CASSRGRLQETQYF,TGCGCCAGCAGCAGAGGCCGGCTTCAAGAGACCCAGTACTTC
TRBV6-5,14,.,few,TRBJ1-1,CASSYSRLNTEAFF,TGTGCCAGCAGTTACTCTCGGTTGAACACTGAAGCTTTCTTT
TRBV5-4,14,TRBD1,few,TRBJ1-1,CASSFRGENTEAFF,TGTGCCAGCAGCTTCAGGGGGGAGAACACTGAAGCTTTCTTT
TRBV5-1,15,.,.,TRBJ1-2,CASSLDQGRGHGYTF,TGCGCCAGCAGCTTGGACCAGGGGAGAGGACATGGCTACACCTTC
TRBV7-9,19,TRBD2,.,TRBJ2-1,CASSLARLAGGFKYNEQFF,TGTGCCAGCAGCTTAGCCAGGCTAGCGGGAGGGTTCAAGTACAATGAGCAGTTCTTC
TRBV29-1,13,TRBD1,few,TRBJ2-5,CSVAGQPQETQYF,TGCAGCGTTGCGGGACAGCCCCAAGAGACCCAGTACTTC
TRBV7-9,15,.,.,TRBJ2-5,CASSLALAGMETQYF,TGTGCCAGCAGCTTAGCGCTGGCAGGGATGGAGACCCAGTACTTC
TRBV7-9,14,TRBD2,few,TRBJ2-5,CASSVGGGEETQYF,TGTGCCAGCAGCGTCGGCGGGGGAGAGGAGACCCAGTACTTC
TRBV4-1,16,.,.,TRBJ2-1,CASSQVVARSYNEQFF,TGCGCCAGCAGCCAAGTTGTGGCCCGCTCCTACAATGAGCAGTTCTTC
TRBV7-2,15,.,.,TRBJ2-5,CASSLGGNRVETQYF,TGTGCCAGCAGCTTAGGGGGGAACAGGGTAGAGACCCAGTACTTC
TRBV15,18,.,.,TRBJ1-4,CATSRDLYQTSTNEKLFF,TGTGCCACCAGCAGAGATCTCTACCAGACTTCAACTAATGAAAAACTGTTTTTT
TRBV7-9,13,.,few,TRBJ2-3,CASSFFSTDTQYF,TGTGCCAGCAGCTTCTTTAGCACAGATACGCAGTATTTT
TRBV7-3,17,TRBD2,few,TRBJ2-5,CASSLGTSGRQGETQYF,TGTGCCAGCAGCTTAGGTACTAGCGGGAGGCAAGGAGAGACCCAGTACTTC
TRBV4-3,16,.,few,TRBJ2-3,CASSQDRYQPADTQYF,TGCGCCAGCAGCCAAGATCGATATCAACCGGCAGATACGCAGTATTTT
TRBV29-1,17,TRBD1,.,TRBJ1-2,CSVQGGQGTPSNYGYTF,TGCAGCGTCCAGGGGGGACAGGGGACCCCTTCTAACTATGGCTACACCTTC
TRBV7-3,13,TRBD1,few,TRBJ2-7,CASSEDRGQEQYF,TGTGCCAGCAGCGAAGACAGGGGGCAAGAGCAGTACTTC
TRBV28,17,.,.,TRBJ2-4,CASSLGPQIGAKNIQYF,TGTGCCAGCAGTTTGGGGCCTCAGATTGGAGCCAAAAACATTCAGTACTTC
TRBV2,16,.,few,TRBJ2-6,CASKTGNLFWANVLTF,TGTGCCAGCAAGACAGGTAACCTCTTCTGGGCCAACGTCCTGACTTTC
TRBV6-5,15,TRBD2,few,TRBJ2-5,CASSYSILAGETQYF,TGTGCCAGCAGTTACTCGATTCTAGCGGGGGAGACCCAGTACTTC
TRBV30,12,.,.,TRBJ2-2,CAWSVLGGELFF,TGTGCCTGGAGTGTACTTGGCGGGGAGCTGTTTTTT
TRBV7-6,15,TRBD2,.,TRBJ2-1,CASSLDGTSSNEQFF,TGTGCCAGCAGCTTAGATGGGACTAGCTCCAATGAGCAGTTCTTC
TRBV7-9,14,TRBD2,few,TRBJ2-7,CASTTRGSPYEQYF,TGTGCCAGCACCACCCGCGGGAGTCCCTACGAGCAGTACTTC
TRBV30,15,TRBD2,.,TRBJ2-5,CAWSLGLAAQETQYF,TGTGCCTGGAGCCTTGGACTAGCGGCGCAAGAGACCCAGTACTTC
TRBV9,16,TRBD2,.,TRBJ2-1,CASSIGLAGEIGEQFF,TGTGCCAGCAGCATCGGACTAGCGGGAGAGATAGGTGAGCAGTTCTTC
TRBV7-2,15,TRBD2,.,TRBJ2-3,CASSLGLALGDTQYF,TGTGCCAGCAGCTTAGGACTAGCGCTAGGGGATACGCAGTATTTT
TRBV10-3,11,.,.,TRBJ2-3,CAISVQDTQYF,TGTGCCATCAGTGTACAAGATACGCAGTATTTT